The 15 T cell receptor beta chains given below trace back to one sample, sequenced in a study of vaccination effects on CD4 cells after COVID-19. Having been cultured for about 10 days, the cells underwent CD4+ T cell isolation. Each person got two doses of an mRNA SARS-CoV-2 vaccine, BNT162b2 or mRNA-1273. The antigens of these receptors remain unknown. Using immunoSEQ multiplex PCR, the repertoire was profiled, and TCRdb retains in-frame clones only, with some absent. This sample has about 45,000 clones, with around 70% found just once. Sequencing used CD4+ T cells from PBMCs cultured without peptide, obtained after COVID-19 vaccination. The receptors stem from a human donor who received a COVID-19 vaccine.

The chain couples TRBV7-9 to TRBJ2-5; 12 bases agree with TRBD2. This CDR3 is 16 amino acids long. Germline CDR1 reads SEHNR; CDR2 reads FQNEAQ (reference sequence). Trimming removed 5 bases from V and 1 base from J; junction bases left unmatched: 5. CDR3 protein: CASSLGLAGLQETQYF. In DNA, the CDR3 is TGTGCCAGCAGCCTCGGACTAGCGGGGCTCCAAGAGACCCAGTACTTC.

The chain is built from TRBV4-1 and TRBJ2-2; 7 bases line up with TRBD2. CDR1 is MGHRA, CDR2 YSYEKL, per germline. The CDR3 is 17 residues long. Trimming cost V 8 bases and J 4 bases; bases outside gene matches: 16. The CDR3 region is CASRPGASGDTTGELFF. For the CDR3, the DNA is TGCGCCAGCCGGCCCGGGGCTAGCGGAGACACCACCGGGGAGCTGTTTTTT.

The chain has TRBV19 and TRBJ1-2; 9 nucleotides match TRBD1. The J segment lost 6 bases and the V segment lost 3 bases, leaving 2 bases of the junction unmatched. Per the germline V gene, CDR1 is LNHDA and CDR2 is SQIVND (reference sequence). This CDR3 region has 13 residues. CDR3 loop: CASSIRQGDGYTF. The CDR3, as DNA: TGTGCCAGTAGTATCCGACAGGGGGATGGCTACACCTTC.

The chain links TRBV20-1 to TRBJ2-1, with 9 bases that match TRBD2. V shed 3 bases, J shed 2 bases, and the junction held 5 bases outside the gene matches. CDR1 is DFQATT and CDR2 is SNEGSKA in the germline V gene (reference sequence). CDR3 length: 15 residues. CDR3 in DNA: TGCAGTGCTAGTCGGCTAGCGGGGACCTACAATGAGCAGTTCTTC. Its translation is CSASRLAGTYNEQFF.

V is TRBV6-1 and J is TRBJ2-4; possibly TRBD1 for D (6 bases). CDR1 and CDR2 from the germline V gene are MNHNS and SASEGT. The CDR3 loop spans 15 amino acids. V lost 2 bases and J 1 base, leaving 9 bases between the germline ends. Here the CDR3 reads CASSERDRAKNIQYF. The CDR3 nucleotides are TGTGCCAGCAGTGAACGAGACAGGGCCAAAAACATTCAGTACTTC.

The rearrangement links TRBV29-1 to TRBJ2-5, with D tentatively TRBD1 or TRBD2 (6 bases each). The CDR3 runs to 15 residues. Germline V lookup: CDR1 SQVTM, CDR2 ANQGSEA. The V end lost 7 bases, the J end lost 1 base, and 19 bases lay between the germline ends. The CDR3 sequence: CSGRDTAGAQETQYF. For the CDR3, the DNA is TGCAGCGGGAGGGACACCGCAGGGGCCCAAGAGACCCAGTACTTC.

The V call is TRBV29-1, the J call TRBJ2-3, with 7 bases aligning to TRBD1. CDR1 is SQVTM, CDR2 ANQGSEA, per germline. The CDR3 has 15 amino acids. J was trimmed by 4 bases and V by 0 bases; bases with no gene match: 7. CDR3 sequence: CSVEDSTGRPDTQYF. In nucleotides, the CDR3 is TGCAGCGTTGAAGACTCGACAGGGAGACCAGATACGCAGTATTTT.

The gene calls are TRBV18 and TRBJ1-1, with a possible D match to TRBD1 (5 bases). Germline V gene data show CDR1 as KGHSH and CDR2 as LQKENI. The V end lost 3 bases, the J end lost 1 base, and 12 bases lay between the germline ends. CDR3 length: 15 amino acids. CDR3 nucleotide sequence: TGTGCCAGCTCACCCGGCCAGGGATCGAACACTGAAGCTTTCTTT. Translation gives CASSPGQGSNTEAFF.

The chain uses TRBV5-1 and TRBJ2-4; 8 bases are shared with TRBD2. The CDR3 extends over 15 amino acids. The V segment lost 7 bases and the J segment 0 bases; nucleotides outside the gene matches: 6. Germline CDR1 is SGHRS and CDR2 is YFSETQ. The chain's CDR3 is CASRSGSGAKNIQYF. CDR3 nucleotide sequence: TGCGCCAGCCGGAGCGGGAGTGGAGCCAAAAACATTCAGTACTTC.

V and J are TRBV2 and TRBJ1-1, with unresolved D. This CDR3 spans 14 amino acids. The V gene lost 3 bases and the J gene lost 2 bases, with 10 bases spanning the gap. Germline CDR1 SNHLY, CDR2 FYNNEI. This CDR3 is CASSEWGSNTEAFF. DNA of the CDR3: TGTGCCAGCAGTGAGTGGGGATCCAACACTGAAGCTTTCTTT.

CDR3 bases: TGTGCCAGTAGTTCCTTCGGTTCACCCCTCCACTTT. Translation gives CASSSFGSPLHF. The chain employs TRBV19 and TRBJ1-6; D remains unclear. The V gene lost 5 bases and the J gene lost 9 bases, with 8 bases spanning the gap. The V gene's germline CDR1 is LNHDA and CDR2 SQIVND (reference sequence). This CDR3 has 12 amino acids. Filled out from reference TRBV19 and TRBJ1-6, the complete variable domain reads DGGITQSPKYLFRKEGQNVTLSCEQNLNHDAMYWYRQDPGQGLRLIYYSQIVNDFQKGDIAEGYSVSREKKESFPLTVTSAQKNPTAFYLCASSSFGSPLHFGNGTRLTVT.

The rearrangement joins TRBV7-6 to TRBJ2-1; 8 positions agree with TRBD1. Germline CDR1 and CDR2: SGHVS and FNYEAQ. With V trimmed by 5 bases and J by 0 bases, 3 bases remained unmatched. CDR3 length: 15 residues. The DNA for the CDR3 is TGTGCCAGCAGCCCAGGGGGCGGCTCCTACAATGAGCAGTTCTTC. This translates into CASSPGGGSYNEQFF.

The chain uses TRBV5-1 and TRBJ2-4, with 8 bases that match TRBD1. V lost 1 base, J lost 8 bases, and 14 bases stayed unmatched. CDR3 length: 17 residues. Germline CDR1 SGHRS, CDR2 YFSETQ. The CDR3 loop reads CASSLQGAESEGHIQYF. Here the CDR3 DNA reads TGCGCCAGCAGCTTGCAGGGGGCGGAGAGTGAAGGCCACATTCAGTACTTC.

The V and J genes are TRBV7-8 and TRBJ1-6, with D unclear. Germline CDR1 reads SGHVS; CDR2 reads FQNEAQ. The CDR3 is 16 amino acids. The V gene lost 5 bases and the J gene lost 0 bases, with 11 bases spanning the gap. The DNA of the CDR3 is TGTGCCAGCAGCCCCCAAGAGAGCTCCTATAATTCACCCCTCCACTTT. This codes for CASSPQESSYNSPLHF.

CDR3 bases: TGTGCCAGCAGCTTGGATGGGGGAGGAAGATATGGCTACACCTTC. Protein sequence: CASSLDGGGRYGYTF. The chain carries TRBV7-8 and TRBJ1-2, with D maybe TRBD1 (5 bases). CDR3 length equals 15 residues. Germline V gene lookup returns CDR1 SGHVS and CDR2 FQNEAQ. V lost 3 bases to trimming and J lost 5 bases, with 16 bases between them.